Shown below are 2 T cell receptor beta chains from a single sample sequenced in a study of CD8+CD57+ T cells in acquired aplastic anemia. Using genomic DNA as the template, TCR beta VDJ and CDR3 profiling was carried out. TCRdb reprocessed the reads with MiXCR, giving one entry per CDR3 protein. The table has 120,000 or so distinct CDR3 sequences, approximately 40% seen once. Selection for sequencing was limited to patients who had shown CD8+CD57+ cell expansion by flow cytometry. Sequencing used sorted CD4+, CD8+, or CD8+CD57+ T cells (not recorded which) from PBMCs. All receptors derive from a human donor with aplastic anemia.

The chain combines TRBV2 with TRBJ1-2, with D perhaps matching TRBD1 (6 bases). V was pared by 6 bases and J by 3 bases, with 14 bases between. This CDR3 contains 14 residues. Germline CDR1 SNHLY, CDR2 FYNNEI. DNA for the CDR3: TGTGCCAGCAGATATATTGGGACATACTATGGCTACACCTTC. Protein sequence: CASRYIGTYYGYTF.

This clonotype is medium-sized. The rearrangement joins TRBV15 to TRBJ2-7; D is possibly TRBD1 (6 bases). Between the trimmed V and J ends, which lost 2 bases and 3 bases, there was a span of 17 bases. Germline-derived CDR1 and CDR2 are LNHNV and YYDKDF (reference sequence). The CDR3 spans 16 residues. CDR3: CATSRPDRIRLYEQYF. The CDR3 nucleotides read TGTGCCACCAGCAGACCCGACAGGATTCGACTCTACGAGCAGTACTTC.